Listed here is a single TCR beta chain. Its matching antigen is unknown. It may be a read error: a sequence one base away is much more abundant. The CDR3 contains 15 residues. Germline CDR1 and CDR2: LGHDT and YNNKEL (reference sequence). V was pared by 4 bases and J by 11 bases, with 12 bases of the junction left unmatched. The record originates from a study of regulatory T cells in long-lasting Graves disease. Whole-study context: Under 3 months of antithyroid drugs had been taken by newly diagnosed Graves' patients. Regarding the study as a whole: When disease was persistent, TRBV28, TRBJ1-2 and TRBJ2-5 were the favored segments.

Construction of the TCR beta libraries employed iRepertoire HTBI primers in conjunction with Arm-PCR of CDR3 regions. TCRdb re-derived calls from the multiplex PCR reads in MiXCR, one entry per CDR3 protein. The sample lists some 400,000 distinct CDR3 sequences, under 15% occurring once. Time point of the sample: newly diagnosed GD, antithyroid drugs for less than 3 months. Extracted PBMC RNA gave rise to the TCR library. The same data also contributed to another study, on T cells in Graves' hyperthyroidism and ophthalmopathy.

Sequenced material: peripheral blood mononuclear cells (PBMCs), taken at new diagnosis, from a patient treated with antithyroid drugs. The clonotype comes from a woman under 40 with Graves disease. The rearrangement uses TRBV3-1 and TRBJ2-5, with TRBD1 matching 11 bases. The DNA of the CDR3 is TGTGCCAGCAGCCCTGGACAGGGGGCTGACAATGAGCAGTACTTC. It translates to CASSPGQGADNEQYF.